This passage covers 10 T cell receptor beta chains from one sample sequenced in a study of breast tumors, draining lymph nodes, adjacent tissues. Axillary draining lymph nodes of breast cancer patients supplied the node samples. Using its own MiXCR run on the multiplex PCR reads, TCRdb lists one record per CDR3 protein. Among around 150,000 distinct CDR3 sequences, approximately 32% were seen once, and the ten largest hold around 2.3%. The sequenced sample consisted of axillary lymph node tissue. The receptors derive from a female donor with breast cancer. Some clones in this sample may be carry-over from other donors' samples.

Comments on this clonotype: A much larger clone sits a single nucleotide away, making a read error possible. The V call is TRBV28, the J call TRBJ1-2; D ambiguous. CDR3 length: 14 residues. V was clipped by 3 bases and J by 2 bases, with 10 bases between them. CDR1 is MDHEN and CDR2 is SYDVKM in the germline V gene. Here the CDR3 DNA reads TGTGCCAGCAGTTTTCTAGCAGCAAACTATGGCTACACCTTC. Translating it yields CASSFLAANYGYTF.

This clonotype was detected many times. This chain connects TRBV24-1 to TRBJ2-5; D gene uncertain. Trimming took off 0 bases at V and 0 bases at J, with 10 bases between the two ends. This CDR3 region has 16 residues. Germline V gene sequence: CDR1 KGHDR, CDR2 SFDVKD. The CDR3 DNA reads TGTGCCACCAGTGATTTGTCGTCTGAGTACCAAGAGACCCAGTACTTC. Amino acid sequence: CATSDLSSEYQETQYF.

The sample holds many counts of this clonotype. This chain joins TRBV6-2 or TRBV6-3 and TRBJ1-5; D remains unclear. Germline values: CDR1 MNHEY, CDR2 SVGEGT. The V end was cut by 4 bases, the J end by 7 bases, with 11 bases between. CDR3 length: 13 residues. CDR3 residues: CASSFALAQPQHF. CDR3 coding DNA: TGTGCCAGCAGTTTCGCACTTGCCCAGCCCCAGCATTTT.

The chain's CDR3 is CASSSLHF. The CDR3 DNA sequence: TGTGCCAGCAGTTCCCTCCACTTT. The V gene is TRBV6-5, the J gene TRBJ1-6; D not resolved. CDR1 is MNHEY and CDR2 is SVGAGI in the germline V gene. V gave up 4 bases and J gave up 14 bases, with 0 bases separating them. The CDR3 length is 8 residues.

Turning to this clonotype: The junction departs from the called germline gene at one end, perhaps through a read error. The CDR3 protein is CASSQDFASGGRGDTQYF. The CDR3 bases are TGTGCTAGCAGCCAAGATTTCGCTAGCGGGGGGCGAGGAGATACGCAGTATTTT. The V gene is TRBV14, the J gene TRBJ2-3; 11 bases are a match to TRBD2. The germline V gene encodes CDR1 SGHDN and CDR2 FVKESK. The CDR3 loop spans 18 amino acids. Using reference TRBV14 and TRBJ2-3 for the parts outside the CDR3, the full variable domain is EAGVTQFPSHSVIEKGQTVTLRCDPISGHDNLYWYRRVMGKEIKFLLHFVKESKQDESGMPNNRFLAERTGGTYSTLKVQPAELEDSGVYFCASSQDFASGGRGDTQYFGPGTRLTVL.

Comment on this clonotype: With a much larger clone just one base away, this may be a read error. The V gene is TRBV20-1, the J gene TRBJ2-4, with D tentatively TRBD1 or TRBD2 (5 bases each). This CDR3 is 16 amino acids long. V was cut by 4 bases and J by 0 bases, with 16 bases left in between. Per the germline V gene, CDR1 is DFQATT and CDR2 is SNEGSKA (reference sequence). The CDR3 nucleotides are TGCAGTGCTAAAGGGGACGGAAGTTTAGCCAAAAACATTCAGTACTTC. Protein product: CSAKGDGSLAKNIQYF.

The sample holds a few counts of this clonotype. This sequence joins TRBV20-1 and TRBJ2-1, with 9 bases fitting TRBD2. Germline assignment: CDR1 DFQATT and CDR2 SNEGSKA (reference sequence). Unmatched junction bases numbered 10, after V lost 0 bases and J lost 7 bases. The CDR3 length is 16 residues. In DNA, the CDR3 is TGCAGTGCTAGAGATCTGGTAGCGGGAGTGTTAAATGAGCAGTTCTTC. Its protein product is CSARDLVAGVLNEQFF.

This clonotype was recorded at least ten times. This rearrangement joins TRBV6-6 to TRBJ2-5; D is ambiguous. Germline-derived CDR1 and CDR2 are MNHNY and SVGAGI (reference sequence). V was shortened by 5 bases and J by 4 bases, with 14 bases between the two germline ends. The CDR3 extends over 14 amino acids. This CDR3 reads CASSQRHLGETQYF. The DNA for the CDR3 is TGTGCCAGCAGTCAACGACACCTCGGAGAGACCCAGTACTTC.

Many counts were recorded for this clonotype. The J gene is TRBJ2-3, the V gene TRBV12-3 or TRBV12-4; no reliable D call. The germline V and J ends were trimmed by 2 bases and 4 bases, with 13 bases remaining between them. This CDR3 has 15 amino acids. CDR3 nucleotides: TGTGCCAGCAGTTTAAAAGGCTGGATGGCAGATACGCAGTATTTT. It yields the protein CASSLKGWMADTQYF.

This clonotype showed up just once. The chain recombines TRBV7-2 with TRBJ2-5; 9 bases are shared with TRBD1. CDR1 is SGHTA, CDR2 FQGNSA, per germline. The CDR3 sequence is 14 residues long. Unmatched junction bases numbered 3, after V lost 5 bases and J lost 2 bases. The DNA for the CDR3 is TGTGCCAGCAGCACCGGGACAGGGCAAGAGACCCAGTACTTC. Amino acids: CASSTGTGQETQYF.